These 26 T cell receptor beta chains share one sample of origin, sequenced in a study of T cell clonality in common variable immunodeficiency. TCRdb's copy holds only in-frame clones and misses some; the assay was immunoSEQ multiplex PCR. In total the sample includes 50,000 to 65,000 clones, none of them seen once. The sequenced sample was peripheral blood mononuclear cells. These receptor sequences come from a person aged 18 to 70 in good health.

This clone has at least ten counts. The CDR3 DNA, read in part, is TGTGCCAGCTCAGGTCAGAGAGTGAGCACAGATACG. As protein: CASSGQRVSTDT. In full, the CDR3 is CASSGQRVSTDTQYF. This chain links TRBV18 with TRBJ2-3; D is unclear. The CDR3 end is not reached by the read, which stops 3 residues before it; the germline J gene fills it in. Trimming removed 5 bases at V and 0 bases at J, with 12 bases between. Germline CDR1 and CDR2: KGHSH and LQKENI. The CDR3 is 15 residues long.

There are many counts of this clone. Read coverage stops 3 residues before the CDR3 terminus; the germline J gene supplies the remainder. The chain combines TRBV20-1 with TRBJ2-1, with 15 bases aligning to TRBD2. V shed 4 bases, J shed 3 bases, and the junction held 7 bases outside the gene matches. The CDR3 consists of 17 residues. Looked up from germline, CDR1 is DFQATT and CDR2 is SNEGSKA (reference sequence). The CDR3 loop reads CSAKDSGLAGGYNEQFF. CDR3 bases read: TGCAGTGCTAAAGACTCGGGACTAGCGGGAGGCTACAATGAG.

This clone has a count of ten or more. This CDR3 is CSYQRRTYEQYF. CDR3 bases read: TGCAGTTACCAGCGCCGTACCTACGAG. The chain combines TRBV20-1 with TRBJ2-7; D unresolved. The read ends 3 residues before the CDR3 terminus; that terminus is restored from the germline J gene. Germline loops: CDR1 DFQATT, CDR2 SNEGSKA (reference sequence). The length of the CDR3 is 12 residues. V gave up 8 bases and J gave up 2 bases, with 13 bases separating them.

This clone was counted many times. Coverage ceases 3 residues before the CDR3 finishes, and the germline J gene fills in the end. This chain connects TRBV11-2 to TRBJ1-2; TRBD1 matches 7 bases. The CDR3 covers 15 residues. The V gene end was trimmed by 4 bases and the J gene end by 7 bases; junction bases not matched to a gene: 12. Per the germline V gene, CDR1 is SGHAT and CDR2 is FQNNGV. CDR3 sequence reads: CASSWDSAAWSGYTF. The sequenced part of the CDR3 DNA is TGTGCCAGCAGCTGGGACAGCGCTGCATGGTCTGGC.

This clone was detected many times. The CDR3 end lies 3 residues beyond the end of the read and is filled in from the germline J gene. The gene calls are TRBV30 and TRBJ2-1; 14 bases fit TRBD2. The V gene end was trimmed by 1 base and the J gene end by 9 bases; junction bases not matched to a gene: 5. This CDR3 is built from 15 residues. Germline V CDR1 and CDR2: GTSNPN, SVGIG (reference sequence). The CDR3 DNA, read in part, is TGTGCCTGGAGTGCAAAGGGACTAGCGGGAGTTGAG. Protein product: CAWSAKGLAGVE. The CDR3, in full, reads CAWSAKGLAGVEQFF.

This clone was observed at least ten times. The read terminates 3 residues ahead of where the CDR3 ends, so the germline J gene completes it. The V call is TRBV7-9, the J call TRBJ2-1, with no clear D. The CDR3 is 15 residues long. Germline V gene sequence: CDR1 SEHNR, CDR2 FQNEAQ (reference sequence). V was pared by 1 base and J by 5 bases, with 12 bases between. CDR3 DNA (partial): TGTGCCAGCAGCTTAGGGGCAGCCTCAAACAATGAG. It codes for CASSLGAASNNE. The whole CDR3 protein reads CASSLGAASNNEQFF. Variable domain in full (rest from reference TRBV7-9 and TRBJ2-1): DTGVSQNPRHKITKRGQNVTFRCDPISEHNRLYWYRQTLGQGPEFLTYFQNEAQLEKSRLLSDRFSAERPKGSFSTLEIQRTEQGDSAMYLCASSLGAASNNEQFFGPGTRLTVL.

In this sample, this clone turned up many times. The CDR3 bases that were read are TGTGCCAGCAGCCTCTGGACAGGCTATGGC. Its protein is CASSLWTGYG. The CDR3 as a whole reads CASSLWTGYGYTF. The J gene is TRBJ1-2, the V gene TRBV11-2, with 7 bases that match TRBD1. The DNA ends 3 residues before the CDR3 does, and the rest of the CDR3 is filled in from the germline J gene. The J segment lost 4 bases and the V segment lost 5 bases, leaving 4 bases of the junction unmatched. The CDR3 extends over 13 amino acids. The germline CDR1 and CDR2 sequences are SGHAT and FQNNGV.

This clone was seen at least ten times. Read coverage stops 3 residues before the CDR3 terminus; the germline J gene supplies the remainder. The genes are TRBV6-2 or TRBV6-3 and TRBJ2-2; D possibly corresponds to TRBD1 (5 bases). The CDR3 covers 16 residues. Per germline, CDR1 MNHEY and CDR2 SVGEGT. The covered CDR3 bases are TGTGCCAGCAGTTATAGGCCGTTCTCTGGGGCCAACGTG. Translating gives CASSYRPFSGANV. The whole CDR3 protein is CASSYRPFSGANVLFF.

This clone came up many times. CDR3 region: CSVDGTSGDIQYF. CDR3 bases read: TGCAGCGTCGATGGGACTAGTGGAGACATT. The V gene is TRBV29-1, the J gene TRBJ2-4; 8 nucleotides match TRBD2. The CDR3 end lies 3 residues beyond the end of the read and is filled in from the germline J gene. The CDR3 runs to 13 residues. V was pared by 6 bases and J by 8 bases, with 9 bases of the junction left unmatched. Germline assignment: CDR1 SQVTM and CDR2 ANQGSEA.

This clone has at least ten counts. The CDR3 end falls 3 residues outside the read, so it is completed with the germline J gene. The V call is TRBV5-6, the J call TRBJ1-1; 9 bases are shared with TRBD1. CDR1 and CDR2 from the germline V gene are SGHDT and YYEEEE. V shed 2 bases and J 5 bases; nucleotides not matched to a gene: 4. The CDR3 extends over 14 amino acids. CDR3 DNA (partial): TGTGCCAGCAGCTTACAGGGGGCGTGGACTGAA. This sequence encodes CASSLQGAWTE. The CDR3 reads in full as CASSLQGAWTEAFF. Together with reference TRBV5-6 and TRBJ1-1, the CDR3 gives the full variable domain: DAGVTQSPTHLIKTRGQQVTLRCSPKSGHDTVSWYQQALGQGPQFIFQYYEEEERQRGNFPDRFSGHQFPNYSSELNVNALLLGDSALYLCASSLQGAWTEAFFGQGTRLTVV.

Points on this clone: The read stops 3 residues short of the end of the CDR3; the missing end is completed from the germline J gene. The rearrangement uses TRBV7-9 and TRBJ1-1; D is uncertain. This CDR3 spans 11 amino acids. Germline assignment: CDR1 SEHNR and CDR2 FQNEAQ (reference sequence). The CDR3 here is CATGYETKAFF. Incomplete CDR3 DNA: TGTGCCACCGGGTACGAGACGAAA. The complete variable domain, with remaining parts taken from reference TRBV7-9 and TRBJ1-1, reads DTGVSQNPRHKITKRGQNVTFRCDPISEHNRLYWYRQTLGQGPEFLTYFQNEAQLEKSRLLSDRFSAERPKGSFSTLEIQRTEQGDSAMYLCATGYETKAFFGQGTRLTVV.

At least ten counts were recorded for this clone. The read halts 3 residues ahead of the CDR3 end, with the missing end drawn from the germline J gene. The chain employs TRBV5-1 and TRBJ1-1; 9 nucleotides line up with TRBD1. Looked up from germline, CDR1 is SGHRS and CDR2 is YFSETQ. The trim removed 4 bases at V and 3 bases at J, leaving 13 bases unmatched. The CDR3 runs 17 residues. CDR3 loop: CASSEITGGGRYTEAFF. The CDR3 bases that were read are TGCGCCAGCAGCGAGATAACAGGGGGCGGACGGTACACTGAA.

At least ten counts were recorded for this clone. The read comes to an end 3 residues before the CDR3 does, leaving the germline J gene to fill in the end. The chain links TRBV30 to TRBJ1-1, with D perhaps matching TRBD1 (5 bases). The CDR3 extends over 14 amino acids. Trimming left V 0 bases short and J 3 bases short, with 11 bases between. Germline CDR1 is GTSNPN and CDR2 is SVGIG (reference sequence). The CDR3 DNA, read in part, is TGTGCCTGGAGTGTAATTTGGGGCCACACTGAA. Residues: CAWSVIWGHTE. The whole CDR3 region reads CAWSVIWGHTEAFF.

Many counts were recorded for this clone. The read halts 3 residues ahead of the CDR3 end, with the missing end drawn from the germline J gene. The chain combines TRBV29-1 with TRBJ1-1; D gene ambiguous. CDR1 is SQVTM and CDR2 is ANQGSEA in the germline V gene. V was clipped by 7 bases and J by 1 base, with 13 bases between them. The CDR3 covers 13 residues. CDR3 loop: CSGQSGENTEAFF. The part of the CDR3 DNA that was read is TGCAGCGGCCAAAGCGGGGAGAACACTGAA.

This clone occurred many times. Read sequence stops 3 residues before the CDR3 end, and the germline J gene provides the missing end. V gene TRBV6-2 or TRBV6-3 combines with J gene TRBJ1-5; D is ambiguous. Germline V gives CDR1 MNHEY, CDR2 SVGEGT. The length of the CDR3 is 13 residues. Trimming cost V 7 bases and J 4 bases, with 11 bases left between them. CDR3 amino acids: CASTPSGNQPQHF. CDR3 DNA, as far as it was read: TGTGCCAGCACCCCAAGCGGTAATCAGCCC.

This clone was recorded at least ten times. The sequenced fragment ends 3 residues before the CDR3 boundary, so the rest is inferred from the germline J gene. This sequence joins TRBV20-1 and TRBJ1-6; D is unclear. Germline values: CDR1 DFQATT, CDR2 SNEGSKA (reference sequence). CDR3 length equals 15 residues. Trimming pared 2 bases from V and 2 bases from J, leaving 10 bases between. Incomplete CDR3 DNA: TGCAGTGCTAGACCTGGCACTACCTATAATTCACCC. Its translation: CSARPGTTYNSP. The complete CDR3 protein is CSARPGTTYNSPLHF.

This clone came up many times. The read gets to within 3 residues of the CDR3 end, and the germline J gene fills in the rest. The chain is built from TRBV10-3 and TRBJ1-5; 8 bases fit TRBD1. The germline V gene encodes CDR1 ENHRY and CDR2 SYGVKD. The CDR3 has 13 amino acids. Unmatched junction bases numbered 6, after V lost 10 bases and J lost 4 bases. The CDR3 spells CATRTGPNQPQHF. The sequenced CDR3 bases are TGTGCCACCCGGACAGGGCCGAATCAGCCC.

This clone was found many times. The missing CDR3 end, 3 residues past where the read stops, is filled in from the germline J gene. The V gene is TRBV28, the J gene TRBJ1-5; 7 bases agree with TRBD1. Per germline, CDR1 MDHEN and CDR2 SYDVKM. V shed 5 bases, J shed 3 bases, and the junction held 10 bases outside the gene matches. This CDR3 has 16 residues. The CDR3 loop reads CASSTEGRGSNQPQHF. CDR3 bases read: TGTGCCAGCAGTACAGAGGGCAGGGGGTCCAATCAGCCC.

This clone turned up a few times. The read ends 3 residues before the CDR3 terminus; that terminus is restored from the germline J gene. V usage is TRBV6-1 and J usage is TRBJ1-2, with D tentatively TRBD1 (5 bases). This CDR3 spans 13 amino acids. The V gene's germline CDR1 is MNHNS and CDR2 SASEGT. CDR3: CASSARRVRDYTF. The CDR3 DNA, read in part, is TGTGCCAGCAGTGCTCGCAGGGTACGCGAC.

At least ten counts were recorded for this clone. A junction end diverges from the germline sequence, so it may reflect a read error. The read terminates 3 residues before the CDR3 end, so the remaining end is supplied by the germline J gene. The rearrangement joins TRBV9 to TRBJ2-5; perhaps TRBD1 as D (5 bases). The CDR3 totals 15 residues. The germline gives CDR1 SGDLS, CDR2 YYNGEE. CDR3 residues: CASGVMAGPGETQYF. CDR3 DNA (partial): TGTGCCAGCGGCGTCATGGCAGGGCCTGGCGAGACC.

This clone was recorded at least ten times. Sequencing ends 3 residues short of the CDR3 end; the germline J gene provides the rest. The J gene is TRBJ2-1, the V gene TRBV28; no firm D call. The CDR3 consists of 12 residues. Trimming removed 5 bases at V and 9 bases at J, with 11 bases between. Germline V gives CDR1 MDHEN, CDR2 SYDVKM. The sequenced CDR3 bases are TGTGCCAGCAGTGCCTCCAAAGGTGAG. Protein product: CASSASKGE. The full-length CDR3 reads as CASSASKGEQFF. The variable domain in full, with the rest retrieved from reference TRBV28 and TRBJ2-1, is DVKVTQSSRYLVKRTGEKVFLECVQDMDHENMFWYRQDPGLGLRLIYFSYDVKMKEKGDIPEGYSVSREKKERFSLILESASTNQTSMYLCASSASKGEQFFGPGTRLTVL.

This clone was seen a few times. The read gets to within 3 residues of the CDR3 end, and the germline J gene fills in the rest. The V and J genes are TRBV19 and TRBJ2-6; D gene uncertain. Trimming stripped 1 base from V and 1 base from J, with 2 bases between. The length of the CDR3 is 14 residues. Germline V gene sequence: CDR1 LNHDA, CDR2 SQIVND (reference sequence). Incomplete CDR3 DNA: TGTGCCAGTAGTATAGCATCTGGGGCCAACGTC. It encodes CASSIASGANV. The CDR3 in its entirety is CASSIASGANVLTF.

The sample holds many counts of this clone. The observed sequence ends 3 residues before the CDR3 terminus, with the missing tail filled in from the germline J gene. The V gene is TRBV19, the J gene TRBJ1-2, with a possible D match to TRBD1 (5 bases). The V end was cut by 5 bases, the J end by 6 bases, with 22 bases between. The CDR3 is made up of 16 amino acids. Germline lookup yields CDR1 LNHDA and CDR2 SQIVND (reference sequence). This CDR3 is CASSHPDGGSTNGYTF. The CDR3 DNA, read in part, is TGTGCCAGTAGTCATCCTGACGGGGGGAGTACTAATGGC.

This clone was detected ten times or more. The read falls 3 residues short of the CDR3 end, and the missing part is taken from the germline J gene. The chain has TRBV14 and TRBJ1-2; D possibly corresponds to TRBD1 (5 bases). This CDR3 region has 15 residues. The ends were cut back, 1 base at V and 6 bases at J, with 15 bases in the middle. Looked up from germline, CDR1 is SGHDN and CDR2 is FVKESK. Incomplete CDR3 DNA: TGTGCCAGCAGCCAAGGTGGCGGAGGGGCTCATGGC. Residues: CASSQGGGGAHG. The entire CDR3 is CASSQGGGGAHGYTF.

This clone was counted between two and nine times. With the read ending 3 residues before the CDR3 end, the germline J gene is used to fill in that end. The chain is built from TRBV6-2 or TRBV6-3 and TRBJ2-4; 9 nucleotides line up with TRBD1. The CDR3 covers 15 residues. Germline V gene sequence: CDR1 MNHEY, CDR2 SVGEGT. CDR3 protein: CASSEISQGAYGQYF. The CDR3 DNA, read in part, is TGTGCCAGCAGTGAGATTTCACAGGGGGCCTATGGT.

This clone has ten or more counts. From the germline J gene comes the end of the CDR3, since the read stops 3 residues before it. This chain uses TRBV12-3 or TRBV12-4 with TRBJ2-6; D is possibly TRBD1 (6 bases). The germline V and J ends were trimmed by 6 bases and 0 bases, with 15 bases remaining between them. The CDR3 spans 17 residues. The part of the CDR3 DNA that was read is TGTGCCAGCAGGTGGGGGCCTGCTCCCTCTGGGGCCAACGTC. The encoded protein is CASRWGPAPSGANV. The CDR3 in its entirety is CASRWGPAPSGANVLTF.